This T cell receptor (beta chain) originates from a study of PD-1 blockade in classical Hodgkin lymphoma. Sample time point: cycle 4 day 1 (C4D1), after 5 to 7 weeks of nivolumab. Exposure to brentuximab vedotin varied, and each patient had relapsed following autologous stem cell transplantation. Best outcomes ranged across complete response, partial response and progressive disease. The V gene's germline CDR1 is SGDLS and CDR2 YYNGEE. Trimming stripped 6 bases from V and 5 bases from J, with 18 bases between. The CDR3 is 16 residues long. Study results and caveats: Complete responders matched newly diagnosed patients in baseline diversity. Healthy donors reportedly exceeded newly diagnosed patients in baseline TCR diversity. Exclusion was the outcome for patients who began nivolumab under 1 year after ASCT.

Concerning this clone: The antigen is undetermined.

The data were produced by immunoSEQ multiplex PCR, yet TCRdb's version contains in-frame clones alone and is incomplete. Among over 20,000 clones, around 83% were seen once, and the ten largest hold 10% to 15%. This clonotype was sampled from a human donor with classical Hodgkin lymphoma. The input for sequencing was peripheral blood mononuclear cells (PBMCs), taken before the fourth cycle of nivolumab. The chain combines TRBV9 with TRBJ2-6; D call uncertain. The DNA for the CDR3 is TGTGCCAGCACAATTATCAAACAAAGTCGGGCCAACGTCCTGACTTTC. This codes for CASTIIKQSRANVLTF.